The next 5 T cell receptor beta chains were all read from a single sample in a study of long-term antiretroviral therapy in people with HIV. Sequencing relied on immunoSEQ assay v3.0, run at survey level. The repertoire was sequenced with immunoSEQ multiplex PCR; TCRdb's copy has only in-frame clones and lacks some. The sample gives 35,000 to 45,000 clones, roughly 80% of which show up once; roughly 14% is in the top ten. This material consisted of unsorted PBMCs, taken 0.3 years after starting antiretroviral therapy. These receptors came from a man aged 18 to 30 with HIV.

V usage is TRBV6-5 and J usage is TRBJ2-2, with TRBD1 matching over 8 bases. The germline V gene has CDR1 MNHEY and CDR2 SVGAGI. The CDR3 is made up of 15 amino acids. With 5 bases clipped from V and 6 bases from J, the junction kept 8 bases outside the gene matches. The CDR3 protein is CASSQNRGQAGELFF. The CDR3 DNA follows: TGTGCCAGCAGTCAAAACAGGGGACAGGCCGGGGAGCTGTTTTTT.

This clone was seen once. V and J are TRBV6-5 and TRBJ2-3; 7 positions agree with TRBD1. This CDR3 region has 15 residues. Trimming cost V 2 bases and J 0 bases; bases outside gene matches: 2. CDR1 and CDR2 (germline): MNHEY, SVGAGI. In DNA form, the CDR3 reads TGTGCCAGCAGTTACAACAGGGGCAGCACAGATACGCAGTATTTT. This translates into CASSYNRGSTDTQYF.

The chain links TRBV28 to TRBJ2-1; 10 bases match TRBD1. Germline V gene data show CDR1 as MDHEN and CDR2 as SYDVKM. The CDR3 runs to 15 residues. V was pared by 6 bases and J by 5 bases, with 7 bases of the junction left unmatched. For the CDR3, the DNA is TGTGCCAGCAGGCCGTTAGGGACAGGGGACAATGAGCAGTTCTTC. Its protein is CASRPLGTGDNEQFF.

This chain uses TRBV5-8 with TRBJ1-2; D remains unclear. Germline lookup yields CDR1 SGHTS and CDR2 YDEGEE. This CDR3 comprises 14 residues. V was clipped by 2 bases and J by 4 bases, with 12 bases between them. CDR3 residues: CASSFNGVPYGYTF. The CDR3 nucleotides are TGTGCCAGCAGCTTCAACGGGGTCCCCTATGGCTACACCTTC.

This clone came up once. The chain couples TRBV7-8 to TRBJ1-5; TRBD1 agrees at 7 bases. The J segment lost 2 bases and the V segment lost 1 base, leaving 5 bases of the junction unmatched. The length of the CDR3 is 16 residues. The germline CDR1 and CDR2 sequences are SGHVS and FQNEAQ. CDR3 in amino acids: CASSLETGRGNQPQHF. The CDR3 DNA is TGTGCCAGCAGCTTAGAGACAGGGAGGGGCAATCAGCCCCAGCATTTT.